The T cell receptor beta chain under discussion was sequenced for a study of blood T cells in healthy people across ages. Study observations and caveats: Strongly correlated with naive T cell percentage was TCR beta diversity. Relative to aged donors, long-lived donors carried more naive CD4+ cells and displayed higher diversity.

A remark on this clonotype: Antigen unknown.

A sample-barcoded 5' primer and a J-beta primer mix were used in a second PCR of roughly 6 to 11 cycles. The yield of each sample was at least 3 million CDR3-containing paired-end reads. Via MiXCR, TCRdb re-called the 5' RACE reads, giving one row per CDR3 protein. The top ten hold over 35% of the sample, which has 600,000 to 650,000 distinct CDR3 sequences, under 70% seen once. A minimum of 6.5 million PBMCs was isolated per sample. CDR3 length: 13 amino acids. CDR1 is ENHRY and CDR2 is SYGVKD in the germline V gene. V shed 4 bases and J shed 2 bases, with 8 bases lying between them. The source of this sequence is a man in his fifties or sixties in good health. The chain recombines TRBV10-3 with TRBJ2-5; D gene uncertain. The sequencing input was blood. This chain's CDR3 is CAISVANQETQYF. The CDR3 coding sequence is TGTGCCATCAGTGTAGCTAATCAAGAGACCCAGTACTTC.